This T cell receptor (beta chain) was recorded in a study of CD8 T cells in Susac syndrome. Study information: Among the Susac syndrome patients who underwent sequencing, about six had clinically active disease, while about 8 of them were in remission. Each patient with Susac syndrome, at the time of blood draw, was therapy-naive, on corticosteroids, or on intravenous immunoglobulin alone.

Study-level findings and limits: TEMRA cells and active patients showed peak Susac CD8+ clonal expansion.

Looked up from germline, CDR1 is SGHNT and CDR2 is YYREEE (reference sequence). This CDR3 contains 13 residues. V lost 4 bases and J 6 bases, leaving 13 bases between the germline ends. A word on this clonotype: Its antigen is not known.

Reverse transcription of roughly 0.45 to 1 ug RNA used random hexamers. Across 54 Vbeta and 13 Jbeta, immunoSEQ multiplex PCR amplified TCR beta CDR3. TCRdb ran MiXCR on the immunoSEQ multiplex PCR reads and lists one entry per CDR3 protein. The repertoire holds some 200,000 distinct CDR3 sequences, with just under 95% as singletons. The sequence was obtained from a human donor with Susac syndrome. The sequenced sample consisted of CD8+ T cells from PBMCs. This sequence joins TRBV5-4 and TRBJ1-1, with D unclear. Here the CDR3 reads CASSLNALSEAFF. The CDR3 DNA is TGTGCCAGCAGCCTAAATGCGCTTTCTGAAGCTTTCTTT. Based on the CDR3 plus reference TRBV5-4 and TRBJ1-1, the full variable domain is ETGVTQSPTHLIKTRGQQVTLRCSSQSGHNTVSWYQQALGQGPQFIFQYYREEENGRGNFPPRFSGLQFPNYSSELNVNALELDDSALYLCASSLNALSEAFFGQGTRLTVV.